This TCR beta chain was sequenced for a study of T cell responses to AZD1222 COVID-19 vaccine (dated by TCRdb to the early 2020s). For context, the study as a whole: AZD1222 recipients whose second dose came at about 4 weeks and those whose second dose came at about 12 weeks were combined into one group, since spike-specific TCR depth and breadth did not differ between the two schedules. Trial participants were enrolled into age subgroups of 18-55, 56-69 and 70-plus years, which contained roughly 140, 27 and 60 TCR-sequenced participants, respectively. TCR sequencing covered 230 to 250 trial participants: around 210 given two doses of AZD1222 and 26 given two doses of MenACWY control vaccine.

On the study overall, not on this receptor specifically: The whole spike protein was spanned by vaccine-associated CD4 TCRs, and dominant responses were seen in regions 160-218 and 743-854. Participants were mostly white British and included more females than males, and it was suggested by the authors that clonal diversity may have been underestimated. Epitopes outside the regions mutated in the B.1.351 and B.1.1.7 variants were reportedly recognized by nearly half of the unique spike-specific TCRs. The 56-69-year group was small, and its depth increase did not reach significance, likely because of low power. Conclusions about previously exposed vaccinees were limited because only six AZD1222 recipients were SARS-CoV-2 seropositive at baseline. Because no day 14 peak-response samples were available, repertoires were characterized only after the peak T cell response. A significant rise in spike-specific TCR breadth and depth was observed after two AZD1222 doses relative to day 0 and relative to MenACWY recipients.

The CDR3 regions of human TCRbeta chains were analyzed by immunosequencing. Per the original workflow: TCRs in the repertoires were matched against a reference library of SARS-CoV-2-specific TCRs that had been generated with the MIRA antigen-specificity platform. Breadth was defined as the fraction of unique TCRs that were SARS-CoV-2-associated. Depth was defined as the fraction of total T cells that were SARS-CoV-2-associated. Using the MIRA data, every spike-specific TCR was mapped to the spike region that the TCR reacted to and assigned to either a CD4 or a CD8 class. Log10-transformed breadth and depth values were compared by one-way ANOVA with Sidak's multiple comparisons tests. Imported from immuneACCESS, the table was reduced by TCRdb to in-frame sequences with V and J called. These copies leave out some clones; in studies compared against another copy, an unresolved V gene accounts for under half, and the cause of the remainder is not known. Clone size and V and J calls were adopted from that table, with D and trimming inferred from the DNA. The sample records 150,000 to 200,000 clones, approximately 88% of which are singletons. The ten most abundant clones make up about 1.5% of the sample.

This specimen's time point label, interpreted: baseline before first vaccination. Vaccinee samples came from UK trials COV001 and COV002, including a single-blind randomized controlled phase 2/3 trial of AZD1222 (ChAdOx1 nCoV-19) in healthy adults. Trial participant PBMC samples were collected at day 0 and day 28 after the second dose for TCRbeta chain sequencing. The CDR3 covers 13 residues, taking in both the cysteine and the phenylalanine. The entry retains the CDR3 DNA only, 39 bases that are in frame from base 1. The germline V gene (reference sequence) specifies SEHNR as CDR1 and FQNEAQ as CDR2. Relative to germline, V is 5 bases shorter and J is 5 bases shorter, with 12 bases between their ends. About this clone itself: Which antigen it targets is not known. No base qualities exist here, and no much larger clone lies one base off it.

The receptor's source is an adult in good health. The specimen was peripheral blood, collected on day 0 of AZD1222 vaccination. The receptor chain draws on TRBV7-9 and TRBJ2-5; no confident D gene assignment can be made. The CDR3 here reads CASSHGKTETQYF. The nucleotide sequence reads as follows: TGTGCCAGCAGCCACGGTAAAACGGAGACCCAGTACTTC.